This T cell receptor (beta chain) appears in the sequencing data of a study of blood T cell repertoires in COVID-19 (dated by TCRdb to about 2020). With regard to the full study: Collaborator samples came from the United States, Italy and Spain and covered acute and convalescent phases of COVID-19. The material from the prospective study consisted of cDNA or gDNA derived from T cells, B-cell-depleted T cells, or PBMCs. Subjects who had been exposed to COVID-19, were actively infected with it, or had recovered from it provided the deeply sampled blood TCRbeta repertoires that made up the dataset. The repertoires were made available in a free public database intended to serve as a resource for research on the immune response to SARS-CoV-2. The samples were drawn from the first 160 participants of the ongoing ImmuneRACE study and from 1,254 subjects provided by 6 global collaborators. A de-identified subject ID, COVID-19 status, age in years and sex were almost always included in the sample metadata. Where available, HLA class I and class II types were taken from metadata supplied by the sample provider and were not determined by assay-based typing.

What the research found in general, with its limitations: Clinical and demographic metadata were provided uncurated, with the amount varying by source and participant.

Taken from cysteine to phenylalanine, the CDR3 has 13 residues. The only DNA kept is the CDR3, 39 bases in frame from the first base. V drops 4 bases and J drops 1 base, leaving 7 bases in between. In the germline V gene, CDR1 corresponds to ENHRY and CDR2 to SYGVKD. TCRbeta CDR3 regions were amplified from genomic DNA by means of the immunoSEQ Assay, a bias-controlled multiplex PCR. From the authors' description of their analysis: The number of nucleated cells in each sample was estimated from the amplification of reference gene primers within the assay. To quantify the absolute abundance of each unique TCRbeta CDR3 rearrangement, sequence reads were collapsed and filtered. For each sample, productive Simpson clonality was calculated by taking the square root of Simpson's diversity index across productive rearrangements. TCRdb mirrors the immuneACCESS table, restricted to in-frame sequences. Some clones are absent from its copies; in checked studies, under half trace to an unresolved V gene, and the reason for the others is unknown. From that table come the V and J calls and clone size; the DNA was used to work out D and trimming. A total of 150,000 to 170,000 clones appear in this sample, approximately 78% of them only once. Together, the top ten hold 1.5% to 2% of the sample.

Collaborating institutions collected whole blood in K2EDTA tubes following their own protocols. Collaborator samples were shipped for TCRbeta analysis as frozen whole blood, isolated PBMCs, or DNA extracted from either sample type. Comment on this clone: Its target antigen remains unknown. No base qualities exist here, and no much larger clone lies one base off it.

Sequencing input: peripheral blood. The receptor comes from an elderly man with acute or convalescent COVID-19. The chain joins TRBV10-3 to TRBJ1-1, with the D gene not clear enough to name. The CDR3: CAISGGSNTEAFF. DNA sequence: TGTGCCATCAGTGGCGGCTCGAACACTGAAGCTTTCTTT.